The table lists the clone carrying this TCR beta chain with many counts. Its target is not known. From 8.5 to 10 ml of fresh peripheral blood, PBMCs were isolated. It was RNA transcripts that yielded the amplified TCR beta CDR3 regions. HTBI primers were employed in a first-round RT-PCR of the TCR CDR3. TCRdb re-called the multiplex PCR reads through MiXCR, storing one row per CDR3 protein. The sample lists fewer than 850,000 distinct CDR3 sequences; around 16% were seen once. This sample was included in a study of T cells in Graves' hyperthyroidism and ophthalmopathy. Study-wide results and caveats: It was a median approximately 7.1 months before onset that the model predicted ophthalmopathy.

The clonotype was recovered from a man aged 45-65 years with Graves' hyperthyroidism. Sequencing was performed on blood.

The CDR3 DNA sequence: TGTGCCAGCAGTACGAGGACAGGGGGCTTCGAGCAGTACTTC. This codes for CASSTRTGGFEQYF. The V and J genes are TRBV12-3 or TRBV12-4 and TRBJ2-7; 11 bases line up with TRBD1. J gave up 6 bases and V 5 bases, and 6 bases lay outside the gene matches. The CDR3 is made up of 14 amino acids.